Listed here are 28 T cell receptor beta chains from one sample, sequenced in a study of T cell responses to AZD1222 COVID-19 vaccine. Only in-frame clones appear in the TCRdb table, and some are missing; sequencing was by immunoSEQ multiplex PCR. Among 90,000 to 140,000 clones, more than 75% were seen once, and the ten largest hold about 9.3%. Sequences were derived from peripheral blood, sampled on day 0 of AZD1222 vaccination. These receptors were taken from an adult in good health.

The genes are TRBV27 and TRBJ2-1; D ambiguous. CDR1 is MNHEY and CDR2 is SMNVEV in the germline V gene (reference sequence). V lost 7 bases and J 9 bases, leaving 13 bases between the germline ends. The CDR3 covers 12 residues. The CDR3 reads CASNHGTGEQFF. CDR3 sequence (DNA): TGTGCCAGCAACCACGGTACGGGTGAGCAGTTCTTC.

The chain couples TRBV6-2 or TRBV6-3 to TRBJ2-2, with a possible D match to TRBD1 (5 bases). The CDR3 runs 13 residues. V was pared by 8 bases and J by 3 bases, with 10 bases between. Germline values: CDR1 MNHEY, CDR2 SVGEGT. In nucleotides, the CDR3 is TGTGCCAGCGGTTCAGGGTACACCGGGGAGCTGTTTTTT. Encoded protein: CASGSGYTGELFF.

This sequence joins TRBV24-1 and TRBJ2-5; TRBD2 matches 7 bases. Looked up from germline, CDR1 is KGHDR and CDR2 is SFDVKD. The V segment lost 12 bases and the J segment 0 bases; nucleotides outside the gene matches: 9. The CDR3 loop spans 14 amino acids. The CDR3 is CARRQRGDQETQYF. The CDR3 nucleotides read TGTGCCCGGCGGCAGCGGGGAGACCAAGAGACCCAGTACTTC.

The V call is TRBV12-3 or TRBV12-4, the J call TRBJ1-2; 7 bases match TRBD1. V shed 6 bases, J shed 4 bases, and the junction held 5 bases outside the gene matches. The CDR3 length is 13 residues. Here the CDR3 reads CASRPGTAYGYTF. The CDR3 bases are TGTGCCAGCAGGCCCGGGACAGCCTATGGCTACACCTTC.

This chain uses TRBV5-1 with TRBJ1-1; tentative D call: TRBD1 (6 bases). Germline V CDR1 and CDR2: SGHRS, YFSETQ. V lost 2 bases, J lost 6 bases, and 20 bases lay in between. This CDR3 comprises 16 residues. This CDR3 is CASSFTVQGGSPEAFF. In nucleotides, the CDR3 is TGCGCCAGCAGCTTCACTGTACAGGGAGGATCCCCTGAAGCTTTCTTT.

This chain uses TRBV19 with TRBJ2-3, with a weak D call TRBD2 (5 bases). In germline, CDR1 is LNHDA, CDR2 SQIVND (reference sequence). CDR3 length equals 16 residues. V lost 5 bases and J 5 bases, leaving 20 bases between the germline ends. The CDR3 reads CASSPYEGRTGDTQYF. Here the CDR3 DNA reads TGTGCCAGTAGTCCCTATGAGGGAAGGACGGGAGATACGCAGTATTTT.

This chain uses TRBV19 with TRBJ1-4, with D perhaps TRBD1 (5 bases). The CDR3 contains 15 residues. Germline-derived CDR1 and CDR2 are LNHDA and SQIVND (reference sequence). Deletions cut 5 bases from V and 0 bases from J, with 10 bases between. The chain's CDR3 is CASSQLQATNEKLFF. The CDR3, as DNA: TGTGCCAGTAGTCAACTACAGGCAACTAATGAAAAACTGTTTTTT. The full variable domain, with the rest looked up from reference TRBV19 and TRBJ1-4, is DGGITQSPKYLFRKEGQNVTLSCEQNLNHDAMYWYRQDPGQGLRLIYYSQIVNDFQKGDIAEGYSVSREKKESFPLTVTSAQKNPTAFYLCASSQLQATNEKLFFGSGTQLSVL.

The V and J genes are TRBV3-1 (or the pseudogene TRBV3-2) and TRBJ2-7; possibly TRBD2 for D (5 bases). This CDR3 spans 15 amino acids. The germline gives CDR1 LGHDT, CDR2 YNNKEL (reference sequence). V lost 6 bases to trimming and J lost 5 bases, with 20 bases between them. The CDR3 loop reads CASSPLVRSPHEQYF. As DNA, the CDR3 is TGTGCCAGCAGTCCACTAGTCCGATCCCCCCACGAGCAGTACTTC.

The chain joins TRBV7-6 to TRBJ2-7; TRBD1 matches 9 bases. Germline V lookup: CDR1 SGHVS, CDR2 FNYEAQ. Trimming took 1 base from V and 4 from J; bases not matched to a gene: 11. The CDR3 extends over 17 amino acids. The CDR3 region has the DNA TGTGCCAGCAGCTTAGGACCCACAGGGGGCCCGGGGTACGAGCAGTACTTC. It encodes CASSLGPTGGPGYEQYF.

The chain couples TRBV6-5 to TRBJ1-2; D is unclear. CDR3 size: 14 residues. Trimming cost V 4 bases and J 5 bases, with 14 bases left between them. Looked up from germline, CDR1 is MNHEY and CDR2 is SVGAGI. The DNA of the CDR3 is TGTGCCAGCAGTTTAGCGCGGAACAGTTATGGCTACACCTTC. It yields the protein CASSLARNSYGYTF.

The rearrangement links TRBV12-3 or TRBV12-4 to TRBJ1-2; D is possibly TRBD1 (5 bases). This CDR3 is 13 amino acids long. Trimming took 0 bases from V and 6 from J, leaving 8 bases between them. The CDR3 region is CASSLAQGHGYTF. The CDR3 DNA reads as TGTGCCAGCAGTTTAGCGCAGGGACATGGCTACACCTTC.

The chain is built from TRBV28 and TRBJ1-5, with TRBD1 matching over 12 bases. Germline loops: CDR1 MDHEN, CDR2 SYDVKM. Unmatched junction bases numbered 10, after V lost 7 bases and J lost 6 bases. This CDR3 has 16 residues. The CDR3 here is CASNAPGQGAGQPQHF. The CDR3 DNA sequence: TGTGCCAGCAACGCCCCGGGACAGGGGGCAGGTCAGCCCCAGCATTTT.

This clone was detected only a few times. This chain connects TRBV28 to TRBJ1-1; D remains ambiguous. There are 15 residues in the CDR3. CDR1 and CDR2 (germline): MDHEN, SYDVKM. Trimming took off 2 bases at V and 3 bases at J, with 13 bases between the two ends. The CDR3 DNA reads TGTGCCAGCAGTTTAAGACTGGGGTTGGACACTGAAGCTTTCTTT. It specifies CASSLRLGLDTEAFF.

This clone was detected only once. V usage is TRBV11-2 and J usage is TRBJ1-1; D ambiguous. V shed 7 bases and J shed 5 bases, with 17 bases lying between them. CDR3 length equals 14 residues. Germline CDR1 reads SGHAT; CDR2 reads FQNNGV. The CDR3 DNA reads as TGTGCCAGCATCCCTAGGTGGGGTGGGACTGAAGCTTTCTTT. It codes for CASIPRWGGTEAFF.

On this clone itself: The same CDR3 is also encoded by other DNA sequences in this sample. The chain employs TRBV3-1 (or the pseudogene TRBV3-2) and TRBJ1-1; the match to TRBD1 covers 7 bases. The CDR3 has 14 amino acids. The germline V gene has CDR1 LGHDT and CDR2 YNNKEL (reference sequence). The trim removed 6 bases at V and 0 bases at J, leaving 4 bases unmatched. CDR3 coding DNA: TGTGCCAGCAGGCCACAGGGGATGAACACTGAAGCTTTCTTT. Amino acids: CASRPQGMNTEAFF.

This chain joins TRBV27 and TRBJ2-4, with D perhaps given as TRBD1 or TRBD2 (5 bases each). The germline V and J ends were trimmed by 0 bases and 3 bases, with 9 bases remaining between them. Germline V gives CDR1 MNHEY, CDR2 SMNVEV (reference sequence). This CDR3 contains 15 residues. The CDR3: CASSLSVRGKNIQYF. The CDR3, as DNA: TGTGCCAGCAGTTTATCGGTGAGGGGCAAAAACATTCAGTACTTC.

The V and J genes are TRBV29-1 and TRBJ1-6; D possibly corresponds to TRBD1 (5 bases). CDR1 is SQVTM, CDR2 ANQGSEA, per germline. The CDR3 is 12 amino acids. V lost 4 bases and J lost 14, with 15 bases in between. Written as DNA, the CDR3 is TGCAGCGTTGGACAGCTAGGTGGGTCCCTCCACTTT. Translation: CSVGQLGGSLHF.

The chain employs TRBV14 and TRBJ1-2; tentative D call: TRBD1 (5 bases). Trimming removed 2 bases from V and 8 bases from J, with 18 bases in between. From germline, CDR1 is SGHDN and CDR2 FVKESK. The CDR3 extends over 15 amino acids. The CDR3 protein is CASSQQPRAGVGYTF. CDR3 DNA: TGTGCCAGCAGCCAACAGCCCAGGGCGGGAGTGGGCTACACCTTC.

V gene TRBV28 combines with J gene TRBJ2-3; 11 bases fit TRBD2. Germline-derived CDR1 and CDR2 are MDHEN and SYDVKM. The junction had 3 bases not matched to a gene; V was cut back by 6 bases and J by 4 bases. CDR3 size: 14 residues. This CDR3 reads CASRRLAGSDTQYF. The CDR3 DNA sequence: TGTGCCAGCAGACGACTAGCGGGGTCAGATACGCAGTATTTT.

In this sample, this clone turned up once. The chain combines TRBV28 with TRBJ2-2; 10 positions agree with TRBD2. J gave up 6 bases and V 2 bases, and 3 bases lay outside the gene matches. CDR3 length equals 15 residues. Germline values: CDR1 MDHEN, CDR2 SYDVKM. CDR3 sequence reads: CASSLKLAGAGELFF. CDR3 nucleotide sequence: TGTGCCAGCAGTTTAAAGCTAGCGGGAGCCGGGGAGCTGTTTTTT.

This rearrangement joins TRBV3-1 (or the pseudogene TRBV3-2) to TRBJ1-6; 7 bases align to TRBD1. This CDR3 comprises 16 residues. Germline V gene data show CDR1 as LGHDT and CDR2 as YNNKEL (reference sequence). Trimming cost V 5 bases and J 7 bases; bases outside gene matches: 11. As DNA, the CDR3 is TGTGCCAGCAGCAGTACTCGACAGGGTTACAATTCACCCCTCCACTTT. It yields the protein CASSSTRQGYNSPLHF.

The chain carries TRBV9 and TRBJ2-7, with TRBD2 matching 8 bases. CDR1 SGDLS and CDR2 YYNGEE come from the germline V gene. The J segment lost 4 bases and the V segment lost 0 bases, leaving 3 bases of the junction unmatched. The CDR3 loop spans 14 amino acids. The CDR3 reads CASSVGLATYEQYF. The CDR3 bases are TGTGCCAGCAGCGTAGGACTAGCGACTTACGAGCAGTACTTC.

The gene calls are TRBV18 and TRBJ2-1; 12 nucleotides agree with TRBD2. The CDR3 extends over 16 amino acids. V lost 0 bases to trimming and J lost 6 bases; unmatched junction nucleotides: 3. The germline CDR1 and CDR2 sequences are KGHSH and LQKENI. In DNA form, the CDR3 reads TGTGCCAGCTCACCACCGACGGGACTAGCGGGCAATGAGCAGTTCTTC. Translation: CASSPPTGLAGNEQFF.

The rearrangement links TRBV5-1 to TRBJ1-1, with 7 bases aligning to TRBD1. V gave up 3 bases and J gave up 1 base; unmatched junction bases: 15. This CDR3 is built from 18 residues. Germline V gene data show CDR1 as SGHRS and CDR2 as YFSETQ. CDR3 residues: CASSSPLGRGRGNTEAFF. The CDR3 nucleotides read TGCGCCAGCAGCTCCCCCCTCGGAAGGGGGCGCGGGAACACTGAAGCTTTCTTT.

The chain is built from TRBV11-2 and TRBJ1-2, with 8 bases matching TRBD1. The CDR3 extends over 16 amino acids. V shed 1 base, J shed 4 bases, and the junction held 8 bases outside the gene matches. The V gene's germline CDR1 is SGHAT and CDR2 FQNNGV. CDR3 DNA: TGTGCCAGCAGCTTAGGGGCAGGGGGCTCTAGCTATGGCTACACCTTC. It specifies CASSLGAGGSSYGYTF.

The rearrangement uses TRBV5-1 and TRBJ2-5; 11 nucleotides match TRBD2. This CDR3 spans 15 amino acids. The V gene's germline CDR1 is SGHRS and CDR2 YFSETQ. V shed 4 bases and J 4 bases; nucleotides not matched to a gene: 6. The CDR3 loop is CASSPGTSGLETQYF. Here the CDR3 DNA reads TGCGCCAGCAGCCCGGGGACTAGCGGACTAGAGACCCAGTACTTC. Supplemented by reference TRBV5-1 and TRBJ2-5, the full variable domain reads KAGVTQTPRYLIKTRGQQVTLSCSPISGHRSVSWYQQTPGQGLQFLFEYFSETQRNKGNFPGRFSGRQFSNSRSEMNVSTLELGDSALYLCASSPGTSGLETQYFGPGTRLLVL.

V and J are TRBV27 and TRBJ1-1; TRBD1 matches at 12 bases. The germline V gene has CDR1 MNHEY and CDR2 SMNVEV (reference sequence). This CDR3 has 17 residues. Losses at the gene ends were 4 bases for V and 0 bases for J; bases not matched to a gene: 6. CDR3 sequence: CASSSPGTGGMNTEAFF. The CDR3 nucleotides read TGTGCCAGCAGTTCTCCCGGGACAGGGGGCATGAACACTGAAGCTTTCTTT.

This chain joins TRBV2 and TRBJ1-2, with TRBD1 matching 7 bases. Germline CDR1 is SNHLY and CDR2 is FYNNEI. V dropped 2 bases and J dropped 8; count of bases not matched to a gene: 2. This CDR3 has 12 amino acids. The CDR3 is CASSEQGEGYTF. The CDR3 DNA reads TGTGCCAGCAGTGAACAGGGGGAAGGCTACACCTTC.